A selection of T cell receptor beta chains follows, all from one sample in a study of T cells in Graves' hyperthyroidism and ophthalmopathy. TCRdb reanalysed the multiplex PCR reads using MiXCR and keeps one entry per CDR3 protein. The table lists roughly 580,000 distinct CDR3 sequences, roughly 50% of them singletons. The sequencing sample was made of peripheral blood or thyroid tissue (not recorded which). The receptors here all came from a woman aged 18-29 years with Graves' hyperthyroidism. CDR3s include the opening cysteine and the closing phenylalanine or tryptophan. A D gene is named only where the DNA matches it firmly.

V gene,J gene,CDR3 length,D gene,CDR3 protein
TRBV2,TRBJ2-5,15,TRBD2,CASRGTSGSRETQYF
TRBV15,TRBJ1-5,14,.,CATSSGYSNQPQHF
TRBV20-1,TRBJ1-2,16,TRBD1,CSAGGQRHLLNYGYTF
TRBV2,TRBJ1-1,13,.,CASDEGLNTEAFF
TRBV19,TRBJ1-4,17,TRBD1,CASSIGPSDRGPEKLFF
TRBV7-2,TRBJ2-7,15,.,CASSLKAGVAYEQYF
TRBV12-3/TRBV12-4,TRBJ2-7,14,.,CASSRTGPGYEQYF
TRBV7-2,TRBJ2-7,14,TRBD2,CARALSGKLGEQYF
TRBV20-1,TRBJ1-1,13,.,CSAVPQLNTEAFF
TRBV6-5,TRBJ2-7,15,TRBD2,CASSYRLAETYEQYF
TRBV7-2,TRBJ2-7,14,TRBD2,CASSPLAVNYEQYF
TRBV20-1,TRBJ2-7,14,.,CSAKFPESSYEQYF
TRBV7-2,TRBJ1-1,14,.,CASSLGLMNTEAFF
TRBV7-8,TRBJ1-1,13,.,CASSPPYEGRAFF
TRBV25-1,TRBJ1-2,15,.,CARASRREADYGYTF
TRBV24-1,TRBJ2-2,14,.,CATSDPNPTGELFF
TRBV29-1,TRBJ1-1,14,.,CSVEETGRGTEAFF
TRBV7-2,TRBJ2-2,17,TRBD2,CASSLGWGLASTGELFF
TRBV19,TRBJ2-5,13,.,CASTSRLGGTQYF
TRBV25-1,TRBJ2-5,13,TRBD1,CASSALGQDDQYF
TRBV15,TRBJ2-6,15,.,CATSSEASGANVLTF
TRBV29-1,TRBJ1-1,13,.,CSVEGTMGTEAFF
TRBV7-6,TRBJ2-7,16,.,CASSQAGTGQSYEQYF
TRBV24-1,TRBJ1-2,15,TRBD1,CATSDSGQGNYGYTF
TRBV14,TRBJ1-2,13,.,CASSQRSSGGYTF
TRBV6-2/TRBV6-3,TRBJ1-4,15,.,CASSYSGSVNEKLFF
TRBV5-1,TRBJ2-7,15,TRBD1,CASSLTGGTFHEQYF
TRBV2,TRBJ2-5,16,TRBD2,CASLGFSGRTGETQYF
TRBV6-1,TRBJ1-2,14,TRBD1,CASRYRDRAYGYTF
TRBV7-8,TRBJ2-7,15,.,CASSLMVAAAYEQYF
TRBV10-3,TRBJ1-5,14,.,CASTSGAGNQPQHF
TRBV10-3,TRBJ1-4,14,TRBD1,CAISPGQGGDKLFF
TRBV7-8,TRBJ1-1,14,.,CASSLKNGGTEAFF
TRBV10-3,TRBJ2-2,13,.,CANQTREAGELFF
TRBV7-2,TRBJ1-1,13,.,CAPKGQGNTEAFF
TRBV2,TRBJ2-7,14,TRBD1,CASRGTGRTYEQYF
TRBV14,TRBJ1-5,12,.,CASSVFGQPRHF
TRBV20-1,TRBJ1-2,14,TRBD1,CSARDDRGWYGYTF
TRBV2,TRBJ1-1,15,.,CASSDRSGAGTEAFF
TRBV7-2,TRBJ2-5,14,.,CASTKELAPETQYF
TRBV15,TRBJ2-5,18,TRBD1,CATSIGQGALINKETQYF
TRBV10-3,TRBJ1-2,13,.,CASSESLRGGYTF
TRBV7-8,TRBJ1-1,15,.,CASSLVAGLNTEAFF
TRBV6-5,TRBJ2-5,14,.,CASTYSAVQETQYF
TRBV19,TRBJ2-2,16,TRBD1,CASRRAPGQDTGELFF